The rows below give T cell receptor beta chains drawn from one sample of a study of control samples from healthy donors and cancer patients. The data were produced by immunoSEQ multiplex PCR, yet TCRdb's version contains in-frame clones alone and is incomplete. Of fewer than 100,000 clones in the sample, roughly four fifths were seen once. Sequencing was done on a sample of blood. These TCRs come from a man aged 60-69 years in good health. Both conserved end residues are part of each CDR3. A D gene is named only where the DNA matches it firmly. Clone size appears in some rows only: once, few, many, or a class for an expanded clone.

few	TRBV19	TRBJ2-7	TRBD2	CASSGLATYEQYF	TGTGCCAGTAGCGGACTAGCGACCTACGAGCAGTACTTC
NA	TRBV5-5	TRBJ2-5	NA	CASSLDLASAIETQYF	TGTGCCAGCAGCTTGGATTTGGCTAGCGCTATAGAGACCCAGTACTTC
NA	TRBV30	TRBJ1-4	NA	CAWSLGGVYEKLFF	TGTGCCTGGAGTTTGGGCGGGGTTTATGAAAAACTGTTTTTT
NA	TRBV3-1/TRBV3-2	TRBJ2-5	NA	CASSQDRWAETQYF	TGTGCCAGCAGCCAAGATCGATGGGCCGAGACCCAGTACTTC
once	TRBV19	TRBJ2-5	NA	CASSLGAETQYF	TGTGCCAGTAGTCTGGGAGCGGAGACCCAGTACTTC
NA	TRBV12-3/TRBV12-4	TRBJ1-2	NA	CASSFSPDYGYTF	TGTGCCAGCAGTTTTTCCCCCGACTATGGCTACACCTTC
NA	TRBV11-2	TRBJ2-7	NA	CASSRGLPYEQYF	TGTGCCAGCAGCCGGGGGCTCCCTTACGAGCAGTACTTC
NA	TRBV24-1	TRBJ2-3	NA	CATSDQGRGNTDTQYF	TGTGCCACCAGTGATCAGGGCAGGGGAAACACAGATACGCAGTATTTT
NA	TRBV7-9	TRBJ1-3	NA	CASSLATRGGNTIYF	TGTGCCAGCAGCTTAGCGACCCGGGGTGGAAACACCATATATTTT
NA	TRBV2	TRBJ2-7	NA	CASSRAFYEQYF	TGTGCCAGCAGCCGGGCCTTCTACGAGCAGTACTTC
NA	TRBV20-1	TRBJ1-2	NA	CSASRSYGYTF	TGCAGTGCTAGTCGTTCCTATGGCTACACCTTC
NA	TRBV6-1	TRBJ2-5	NA	CASSEANREETQYF	TGTGCCAGCAGTGAAGCGAACAGGGAAGAGACCCAGTACTTC
NA	TRBV27	TRBJ2-7	NA	CASSLYETATYEQYF	TGTGCCAGCAGTTTATATGAGACCGCTACCTACGAGCAGTACTTC
NA	TRBV3-1/TRBV3-2	TRBJ2-1	NA	CASSQGPDTSYNEQFF	TGTGCCAGCAGCCAAGGACCCGATACGTCCTACAATGAGCAGTTCTTC
NA	TRBV6-1	TRBJ2-7	NA	CASSEGQDWATYEQYF	TGTGCCAGCAGTGAAGGACAGGATTGGGCTACCTACGAGCAGTACTTC
NA	TRBV3-1/TRBV3-2	TRBJ2-3	TRBD1	CASSQDLSGGTDTQYF	TGTGCCAGCAGCCAAGATCTCTCAGGGGGAACAGATACGCAGTATTTT
many	TRBV6-1	TRBJ1-1	NA	CASSEGLENTEAFF	TGTGCCAGCAGTGAAGGTCTAGAGAACACTGAAGCTTTCTTT
NA	TRBV27	TRBJ2-7	TRBD2	CASSRAGGAHEQYF	TGTGCCAGCAGTCGAGCGGGAGGGGCCCACGAGCAGTACTTC
NA	TRBV28	TRBJ2-4	NA	CASSFGTGAWYF	NA
NA	TRBV28	TRBJ2-1	NA	CASSFLPSANEQFF	TGTGCCAGCAGTTTTCTCCCGTCAGCGAATGAGCAGTTCTTC
NA	TRBV30	TRBJ1-2	TRBD1	CALRQGNYGYTF	TGTGCCCTACGACAGGGGAACTATGGCTACACCTTC
NA	TRBV2	TRBJ1-1	TRBD1	CASSRGQTNTEAFF	TGTGCCAGCAGTAGGGGACAGACGAACACTGAAGCTTTCTTT
NA	TRBV11-2	TRBJ1-2	NA	CASREGGGYGYTF	TGTGCCAGCAGAGAGGGAGGAGGCTATGGCTACACCTTC
NA	TRBV3-1/TRBV3-2	TRBJ1-5	NA	CASSQTPAQPQHF	TGTGCCAGCAGCCAAACCCCGGCGCAGCCCCAGCATTTT
once	TRBV15	TRBJ1-5	TRBD1	CATSSRQGGLPQHF	TGTGCCACCAGCAGTCGACAGGGCGGGCTGCCCCAGCATTTT
NA	TRBV5-1	TRBJ1-2	NA	CASSLSGTAYGYTF	TGCGCCAGCAGCTTATCCGGGACTGCATATGGCTACACCTTC
NA	TRBV18	TRBJ2-1	NA	CASSPTALTYNEQFF	TGTGCCAGCTCTCCAACAGCATTAACCTACAATGAGCAGTTCTTC
NA	TRBV7-9	TRBJ1-4	NA	CASSLVGVTGEKLFF	TGTGCCAGCAGCTTAGTTGGCGTCACGGGTGAAAAACTGTTTTTT
NA	TRBV12-5	TRBJ1-3	NA	CASGLDDFLGGPADTIYF	TGTGCTAGTGGTTTGGACGATTTCCTAGGTGGTCCGGCGGACACCATATATTTT
once	TRBV5-4	TRBJ2-3	NA	CASTSGAGDTQYF	TGTGCCAGCACCTCGGGGGCGGGAGATACGCAGTATTTT
once	TRBV6-4	TRBJ2-1	TRBD2	CASSEAGGRYNEQFF	TGTGCCAGCAGCGAAGCGGGGGGACGTTACAATGAGCAGTTCTTC
NA	TRBV7-3	TRBJ2-1	NA	CASSYKWGAGVNEQFF	TGTGCCAGCAGCTATAAGTGGGGCGCTGGGGTGAATGAGCAGTTCTTC
NA	TRBV9	TRBJ2-7	TRBD2	CASSATPTSAYEQYF	TGTGCCAGCAGCGCCACCCCTACTAGCGCCTACGAGCAGTACTTC
NA	TRBV4-1	TRBJ1-2	TRBD1	CASSHLAGGNYGYTF	TGCGCCAGCAGCCACCTCGCAGGGGGGAACTATGGCTACACCTTC
NA	TRBV9	TRBJ2-6	NA	CASSAASGANVLTF	TGTGCCAGCAGCGCGGCCTCAGGGGCCAACGTCCTGACTTTC
few	TRBV19	TRBJ1-6	NA	CASTQIGSPLHF	TGTGCCAGTACTCAAATCGGATCACCCCTCCACTTT
few	TRBV13	TRBJ1-5	NA	CASSLTGTNQPQHF	TGTGCCAGCAGCTTGACCGGGACCAATCAGCCCCAGCATTTT
NA	TRBV5-1	TRBJ1-2	NA	CASSSTGQGYGYTF	TGCGCCAGCAGCTCAACGGGACAAGGATATGGCTACACCTTC
NA	TRBV28	TRBJ2-5	NA	CASSLEGGGARQETQYF	TGTGCCAGCAGTTTAGAGGGGGGAGGTGCGAGGCAAGAGACCCAGTACTTC
NA	TRBV5-6	TRBJ2-7	TRBD1	CASSPGTVGYEQYF	TGTGCCAGCAGCCCCGGGACAGTAGGCTACGAGCAGTACTTC
NA	TRBV7-9	TRBJ1-2	NA	CASSFGENYGYTF	TGTGCCAGCAGCTTCGGGGAGAACTATGGCTACACCTTC
NA	TRBV2	TRBJ2-3	NA	CASSEGTDTQYF	TGTGCCAGCAGTGAGGGGACAGATACGCAGTATTTT